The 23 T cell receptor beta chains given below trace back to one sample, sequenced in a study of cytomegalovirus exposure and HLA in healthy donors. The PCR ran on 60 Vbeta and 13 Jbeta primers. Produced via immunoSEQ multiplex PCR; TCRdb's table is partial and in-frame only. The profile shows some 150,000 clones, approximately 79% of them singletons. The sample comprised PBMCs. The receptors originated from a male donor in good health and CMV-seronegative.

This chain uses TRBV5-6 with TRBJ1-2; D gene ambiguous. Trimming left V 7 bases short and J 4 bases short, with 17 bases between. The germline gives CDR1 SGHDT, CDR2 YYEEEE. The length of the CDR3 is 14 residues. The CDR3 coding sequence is TGTGCCAGCTTTTATCTCAGTAACATCTATGGCTACACCTTC. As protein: CASFYLSNIYGYTF.

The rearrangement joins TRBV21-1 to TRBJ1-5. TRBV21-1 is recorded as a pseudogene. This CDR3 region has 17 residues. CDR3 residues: CASSKEGHRDGNQPQHF. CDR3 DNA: TGTGCCAGCAGCAAAGAGGGCCACCGGGATGGTAATCAGCCCCAGCATTTT.

In DNA, the CDR3 is TGTGCCAGCAGCCAAATTAGATCAATCACAGGGACGAACACCGGGGAGCTGTTTTTT. Translation gives CASSQIRSITGTNTGELFF. The chain combines TRBV11-3 with TRBJ2-2, with D perhaps matching TRBD1 (6 bases). V was cut by 5 bases and J by 0 bases, with 22 bases left in between. Germline CDR1 and CDR2: SGHNT and YENEEA. The CDR3 loop spans 19 amino acids.

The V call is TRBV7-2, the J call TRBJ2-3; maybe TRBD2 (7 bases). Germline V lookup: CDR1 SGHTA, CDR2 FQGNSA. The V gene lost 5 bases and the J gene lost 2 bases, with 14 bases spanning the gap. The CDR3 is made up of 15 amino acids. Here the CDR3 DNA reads TGTGCCAGCAGCGGAGGGCGGGGGCTCACAGATACGCAGTATTTT. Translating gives CASSGGRGLTDTQYF.

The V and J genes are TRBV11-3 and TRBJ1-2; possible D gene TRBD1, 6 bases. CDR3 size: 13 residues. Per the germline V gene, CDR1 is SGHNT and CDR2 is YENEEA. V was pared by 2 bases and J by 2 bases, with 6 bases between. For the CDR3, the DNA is TGTGCCAGCAGCTTAAGGGGGAACTATGGCTACACCTTC. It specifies CASSLRGNYGYTF.

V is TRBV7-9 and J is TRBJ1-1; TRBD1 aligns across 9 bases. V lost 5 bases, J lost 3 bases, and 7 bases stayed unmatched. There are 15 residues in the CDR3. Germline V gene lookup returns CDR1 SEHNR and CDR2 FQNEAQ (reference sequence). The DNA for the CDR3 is TGTGCCAGCAGCCCACAGGGGGCGAGAGACACTGAAGCTTTCTTT. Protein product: CASSPQGARDTEAFF.

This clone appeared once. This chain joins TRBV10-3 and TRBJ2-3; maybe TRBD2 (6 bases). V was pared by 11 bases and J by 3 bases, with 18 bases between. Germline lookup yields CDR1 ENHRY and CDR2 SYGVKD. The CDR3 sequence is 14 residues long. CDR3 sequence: CAATYSGLTDTQYF. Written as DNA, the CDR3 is TGTGCCGCCACGTACAGCGGGCTTACAGATACGCAGTATTTT.

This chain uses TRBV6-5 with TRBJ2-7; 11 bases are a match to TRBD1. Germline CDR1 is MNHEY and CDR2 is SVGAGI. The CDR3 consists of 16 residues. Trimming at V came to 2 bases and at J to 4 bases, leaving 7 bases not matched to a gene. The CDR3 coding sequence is TGTGCCAGCAGTTACAGGGGGACAGGGGGGTGGTACGAGCAGTACTTC. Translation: CASSYRGTGGWYEQYF.

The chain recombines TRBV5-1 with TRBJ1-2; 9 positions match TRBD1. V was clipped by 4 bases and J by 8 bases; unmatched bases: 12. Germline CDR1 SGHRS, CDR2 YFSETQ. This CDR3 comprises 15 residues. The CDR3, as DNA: TGCGCCAGCAGCCCGGAAACAGGGGGCTTCTACGGCTACACCTTC. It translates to CASSPETGGFYGYTF.

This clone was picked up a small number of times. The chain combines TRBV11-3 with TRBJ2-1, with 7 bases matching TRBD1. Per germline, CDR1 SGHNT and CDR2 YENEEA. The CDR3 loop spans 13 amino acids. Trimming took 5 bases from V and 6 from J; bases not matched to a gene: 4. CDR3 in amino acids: CASSPRQGNEQFF. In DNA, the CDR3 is TGTGCCAGCAGCCCTCGACAGGGCAATGAGCAGTTCTTC.

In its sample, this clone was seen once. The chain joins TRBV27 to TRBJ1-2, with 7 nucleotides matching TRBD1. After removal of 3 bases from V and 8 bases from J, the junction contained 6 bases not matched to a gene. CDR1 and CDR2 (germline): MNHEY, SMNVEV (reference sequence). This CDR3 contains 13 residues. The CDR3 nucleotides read TGTGCCAGCAGTTTTTCGACAGGGATGGGCTACACCTTC. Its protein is CASSFSTGMGYTF.

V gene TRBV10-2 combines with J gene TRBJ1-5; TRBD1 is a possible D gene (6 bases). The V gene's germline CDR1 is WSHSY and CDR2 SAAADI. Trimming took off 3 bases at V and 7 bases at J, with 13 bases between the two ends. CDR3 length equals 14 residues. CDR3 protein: CASSDPGEGQPQHF. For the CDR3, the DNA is TGCGCCAGCAGTGACCCAGGGGAGGGGCAGCCCCAGCATTTT.

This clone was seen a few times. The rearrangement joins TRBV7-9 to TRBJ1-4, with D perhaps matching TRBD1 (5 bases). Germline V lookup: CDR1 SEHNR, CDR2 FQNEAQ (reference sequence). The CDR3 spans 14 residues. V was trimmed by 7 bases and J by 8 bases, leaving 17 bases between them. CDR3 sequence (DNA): TGTGCCAGCACCCTCGGGGCGGGGGACGAAAAACTGTTTTTT. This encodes CASTLGAGDEKLFF. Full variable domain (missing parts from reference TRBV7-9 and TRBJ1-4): DTGVSQNPRHKITKRGQNVTFRCDPISEHNRLYWYRQTLGQGPEFLTYFQNEAQLEKSRLLSDRFSAERPKGSFSTLEIQRTEQGDSAMYLCASTLGAGDEKLFFGSGTQLSVL.

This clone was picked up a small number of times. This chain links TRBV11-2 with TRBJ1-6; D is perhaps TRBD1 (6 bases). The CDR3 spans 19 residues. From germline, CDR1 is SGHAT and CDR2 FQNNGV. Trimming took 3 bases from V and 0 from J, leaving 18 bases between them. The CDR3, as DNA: TGTGCCAGCAGCTTGCACAGGGAAATCGCTAGCTCCTATAATTCACCCCTCCACTTT. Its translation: CASSLHREIASSYNSPLHF.

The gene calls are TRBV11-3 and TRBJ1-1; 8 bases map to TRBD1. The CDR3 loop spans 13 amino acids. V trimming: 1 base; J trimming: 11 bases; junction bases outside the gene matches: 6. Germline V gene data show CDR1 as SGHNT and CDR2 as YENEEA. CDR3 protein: CASSLVIDRGAFF. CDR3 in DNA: TGTGCCAGCAGCTTAGTTATCGACAGGGGCGCTTTCTTT.

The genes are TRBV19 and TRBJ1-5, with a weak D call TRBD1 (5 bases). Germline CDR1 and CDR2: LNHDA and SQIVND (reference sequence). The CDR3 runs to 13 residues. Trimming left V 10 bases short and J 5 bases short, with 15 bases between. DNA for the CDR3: TGTGCCACCTCCTTGACAGAGTATCAGCCCCAGCATTTT. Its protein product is CATSLTEYQPQHF.

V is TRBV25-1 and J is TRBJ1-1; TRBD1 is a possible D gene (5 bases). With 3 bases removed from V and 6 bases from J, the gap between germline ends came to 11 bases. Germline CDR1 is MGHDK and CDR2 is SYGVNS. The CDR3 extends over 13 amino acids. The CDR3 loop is CASSEYGGAEAFF. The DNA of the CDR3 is TGTGCCAGCAGTGAGTACGGGGGGGCTGAAGCTTTCTTT.

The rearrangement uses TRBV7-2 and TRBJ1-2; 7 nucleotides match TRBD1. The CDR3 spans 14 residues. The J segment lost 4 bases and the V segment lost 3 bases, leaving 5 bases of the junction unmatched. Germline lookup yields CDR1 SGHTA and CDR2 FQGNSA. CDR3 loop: CASSFGDSRYGYTF. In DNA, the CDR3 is TGTGCCAGCAGCTTTGGGGACAGCCGCTATGGCTACACCTTC.

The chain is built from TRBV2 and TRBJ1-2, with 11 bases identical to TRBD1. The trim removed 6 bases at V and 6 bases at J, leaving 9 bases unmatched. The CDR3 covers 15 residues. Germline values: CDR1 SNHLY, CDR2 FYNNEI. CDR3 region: CASRSRDRGIDGYTF. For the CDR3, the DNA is TGTGCCAGCAGGTCCCGGGACAGGGGGATTGATGGCTACACCTTC.

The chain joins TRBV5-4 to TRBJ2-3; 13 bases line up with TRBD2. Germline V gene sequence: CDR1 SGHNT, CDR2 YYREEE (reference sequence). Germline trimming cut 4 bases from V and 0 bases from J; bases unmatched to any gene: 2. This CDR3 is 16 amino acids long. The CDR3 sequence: CASSPGLAGSTDTQYF. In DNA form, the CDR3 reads TGTGCCAGCAGCCCGGGACTAGCGGGGAGCACAGATACGCAGTATTTT.

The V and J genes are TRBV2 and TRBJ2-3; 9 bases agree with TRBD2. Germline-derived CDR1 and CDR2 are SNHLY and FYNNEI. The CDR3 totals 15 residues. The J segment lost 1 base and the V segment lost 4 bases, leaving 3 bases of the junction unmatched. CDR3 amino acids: CASSGTSVGTDTQYF. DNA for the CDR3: TGTGCCAGCAGTGGGACTAGCGTGGGCACAGATACGCAGTATTTT.

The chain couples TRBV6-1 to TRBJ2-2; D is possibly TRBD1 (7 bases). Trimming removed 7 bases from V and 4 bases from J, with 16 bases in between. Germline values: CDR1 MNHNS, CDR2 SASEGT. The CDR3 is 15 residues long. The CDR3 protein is CASTLARGVTGELFF. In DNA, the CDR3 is TGTGCCAGCACCCTCGCCAGGGGGGTCACCGGGGAGCTGTTTTTT.

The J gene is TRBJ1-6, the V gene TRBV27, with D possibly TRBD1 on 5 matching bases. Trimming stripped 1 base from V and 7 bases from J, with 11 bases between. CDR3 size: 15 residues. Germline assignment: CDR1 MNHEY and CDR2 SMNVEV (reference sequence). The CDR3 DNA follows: TGTGCCAGCAGTTTATATCAGGGTTTGAATTCACCCCTCCACTTT. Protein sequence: CASSLYQGLNSPLHF.